The rows below give T cell receptor beta chains drawn from one sample of a study of blood T cell repertoires in COVID-19. Measured with immunoSEQ multiplex PCR; TCRdb has only the in-frame clones, and not every one. Of fewer than 80,000 clones in the sample, more than 60% were seen once. Source material: peripheral blood. These receptors all stem from a human donor in a cohort sampled during active COVID-19. The CDR3 runs from the conserved cysteine through the conserved F or W. Each record gives: clone size, V gene, J gene, D gene, CDR3 protein, CDR3 DNA. The D gene is left open where the match is weak. Size values are once, few and many counts, or a class for expanded clones, and some rows have none.

clone size: medium-sized; V gene: TRBV6-1; J gene: TRBJ1-6; D gene: TRBD1; CDR3 protein: CASSESPDRVVSPLHF; CDR3 DNA: TGTGCCAGCAGTGAATCCCCGGACAGGGTTGTTTCACCCCTCCACTTT
clone size: .; V gene: TRBV4-2; J gene: TRBJ2-3; D gene: .; CDR3 protein: CASSQDPTDTQYF; CDR3 DNA: TGTGCCAGCAGCCAAGATCCTACAGATACGCAGTATTTT
clone size: .; V gene: TRBV15; J gene: TRBJ1-3; D gene: .; CDR3 protein: CATSTTVLPGNTIYF; CDR3 DNA: TGTGCCACCAGCACCACGGTCCTACCTGGAAACACCATATATTTT
clone size: .; V gene: TRBV7-8; J gene: TRBJ2-1; D gene: TRBD2; CDR3 protein: CASSLVRAGGRYGEQFF; CDR3 DNA: TGTGCCAGCAGCTTAGTCCGAGCGGGGGGGCGATACGGTGAGCAGTTCTTC
clone size: .; V gene: TRBV5-8; J gene: TRBJ1-6; D gene: TRBD1; CDR3 protein: CASSLQETGVNSPLHF; CDR3 DNA: TGTGCCAGCAGCTTGCAAGAAACAGGGGTAAATTCACCCCTCCACTTT
clone size: few; V gene: TRBV7-6; J gene: TRBJ2-2; D gene: TRBD1; CDR3 protein: CASSLDQGAGELFF; CDR3 DNA: TGTGCCAGCAGCTTAGATCAGGGGGCCGGGGAGCTGTTTTTT
clone size: .; V gene: TRBV2; J gene: TRBJ2-1; D gene: TRBD2; CDR3 protein: CASTASGYNEQFF; CDR3 DNA: TGTGCCAGCACGGCTAGCGGATACAATGAGCAGTTCTTC
clone size: .; V gene: TRBV11-2; J gene: TRBJ2-2; D gene: .; CDR3 protein: CASSLGGGRSTGELFF; CDR3 DNA: TGTGCCAGCAGCTTAGGGGGGGGCAGGAGCACCGGGGAGCTGTTTTTT
clone size: many; V gene: TRBV18; J gene: TRBJ2-4; D gene: TRBD1; CDR3 protein: CASSRNQGEKNIQYF; CDR3 DNA: TGTGCCAGCTCACGTAACCAGGGGGAGAAAAACATTCAGTACTTC
clone size: .; V gene: TRBV5-6; J gene: TRBJ2-7; D gene: TRBD1; CDR3 protein: CASSFGTGSGEQYF; CDR3 DNA: TGTGCCAGCAGCTTCGGGACAGGGTCAGGGGAGCAGTACTTC